The 29 T cell receptor beta chains presented below share a single source sample, sequenced in a study of blood T cell repertoires in COVID-19. Profiling relied on immunoSEQ multiplex PCR, and the TCRdb table lists in-frame clones only, not all of them. The sample lists around 150,000 clones; approximately 88% were seen once. Specimen: peripheral blood. These receptors were taken from an older man with acute or convalescent COVID-19.

This chain joins TRBV13 and TRBJ1-3; a possible D gene is TRBD1 (5 bases). Between the trimmed V and J ends, which lost 3 bases and 1 base, there was a span of 7 bases. CDR1 is PRHDT, CDR2 FYEKMQ, per germline (reference sequence). The CDR3 runs to 14 residues. The CDR3 region is CASSFRVSGNTIYF. The CDR3 DNA is TGTGCCAGCAGCTTCAGGGTTTCTGGAAACACCATATATTTT.

With regard to this clone: A read error may produce the germline difference seen at one junction end. The chain joins TRBV12-3 or TRBV12-4 to TRBJ2-1, with D perhaps TRBD2 (5 bases). This CDR3 is built from 13 residues. For the CDR3, the DNA is TGTGCCGGCAGTCGGGGAGCCTACAATGAGCAGTTCTTC. Its protein is CAGSRGAYNEQFF.

CDR3 region: CASGRVAQPQHF. CDR3 DNA sequence: TGTGCCAGCGGCAGGGTAGCTCAGCCCCAGCATTTT. The chain couples TRBV6-5 to TRBJ1-5; perhaps TRBD1 as D (5 bases). Germline CDR1 and CDR2: MNHEY and SVGAGI. The CDR3 is 12 amino acids. Deletions cut 8 bases from V and 6 bases from J, with 11 bases between.

The chain recombines TRBV7-2 with TRBJ2-7; 9 nucleotides match TRBD2. The J segment lost 2 bases and the V segment lost 1 base, leaving 6 bases of the junction unmatched. Germline CDR1 reads SGHTA; CDR2 reads FQGNSA. This CDR3 has 16 residues. The CDR3 region has the DNA TGTGCCAGCAGCTTAGTTGGTAGCGGGAGTACCTACGAGCAGTACTTC. Translation: CASSLVGSGSTYEQYF.

The gene calls are TRBV24-1 and TRBJ2-7, with D possibly TRBD1 on 6 matching bases. Trimming took 5 bases from V and 6 from J, leaving 22 bases between them. CDR1 KGHDR and CDR2 SFDVKD come from the germline V gene. The CDR3 sequence is 16 residues long. The CDR3 DNA reads TGTGCCACCAGTGTGCTAGAACAGGGTACGGTTGGCGAGCAGTACTTC. Amino acids: CATSVLEQGTVGEQYF.

In nucleotides, the CDR3 is TGTGCCAGCAGCACTACTAGCGGCCTTTCCAATGAGCAGTTCTTC. It codes for CASSTTSGLSNEQFF. This chain links TRBV7-9 with TRBJ2-1; 8 nucleotides align to TRBD2. Germline values: CDR1 SEHNR, CDR2 FQNEAQ (reference sequence). V lost 5 bases and J lost 6; bases outside the gene matches: 9. This CDR3 is built from 15 residues.

J is TRBJ1-5 and V is TRBV2; D is unresolved. Germline CDR1 SNHLY, CDR2 FYNNEI. Deletions cut 6 bases from V and 11 bases from J, with 11 bases between. The length of the CDR3 is 11 residues. As DNA, the CDR3 is TGTGCCAGCAGGTTAACAGATTCCCAGCATTTT. Protein product: CASRLTDSQHF.

CDR3 in DNA: TGTGCCAGCAGAGAGTCCCGGGGGGCGGCTAGAGGCTACACCTTC. Its protein product is CASRESRGAARGYTF. The gene calls are TRBV6-5 and TRBJ1-2, with D possibly TRBD1 on 6 matching bases. Germline V gene lookup returns CDR1 MNHEY and CDR2 SVGAGI. This CDR3 contains 15 residues. V was shortened by 6 bases and J by 8 bases, with 22 bases between the two germline ends.

This sequence joins TRBV6-5 and TRBJ2-5; TRBD1 might be the D (5 bases). Germline lookup yields CDR1 MNHEY and CDR2 SVGAGI. V dropped 8 bases and J dropped 4 bases, with 14 bases sitting between them. The CDR3 sequence is 13 residues long. The CDR3 DNA reads as TGTGCCAGCTTCCGGGCTAGGGGAGAGACCCAGTACTTC. Protein product: CASFRARGETQYF.

The V call is TRBV28, the J call TRBJ2-2; 8 nucleotides align to TRBD1. V shed 5 bases, J shed 7 bases, and the junction held 9 bases outside the gene matches. Germline-derived CDR1 and CDR2 are MDHEN and SYDVKM. CDR3 length: 15 residues. The CDR3 DNA reads as TGTGCCAGCAGTCAACGGGACAGGATAGGCGGGGAGCTGTTTTTT. It is translated as CASSQRDRIGGELFF.

This clone has just one count. V is TRBV30 and J is TRBJ2-5; TRBD2 matches at 8 bases. The V and J ends lost 2 bases and 6 bases, in that order; junction bases with no gene match: 8. This CDR3 is built from 14 residues. CDR1 is GTSNPN, CDR2 SVGIG, per germline (reference sequence). The CDR3 spells CAWSLTGGQQTQYF. CDR3 bases: TGTGCCTGGAGTCTGACGGGGGGGCAGCAGACCCAGTACTTC.

The chain employs TRBV5-4 and TRBJ2-7; 10 bases line up with TRBD2. The CDR3 loop spans 14 amino acids. Germline CDR1 reads SGHNT; CDR2 reads YYREEE (reference sequence). The V segment lost 4 bases and the J segment 7 bases; nucleotides outside the gene matches: 8. CDR3 nucleotides: TGTGCCAGCAGCACCACTAGCGGGGTTCGTGAGCAGTACTTC. It yields the protein CASSTTSGVREQYF. Full variable domain (rest looked up from reference TRBV5-4 and TRBJ2-7): ETGVTQSPTHLIKTRGQQVTLRCSSQSGHNTVSWYQQALGQGPQFIFQYYREEENGRGNFPPRFSGLQFPNYSSELNVNALELDDSALYLCASSTTSGVREQYFGPGTRLTVT.

The J gene is TRBJ1-1, the V gene TRBV4-2; TRBD1 matches at 7 bases. Germline V gene sequence: CDR1 LGHNA, CDR2 YNFKEQ. The CDR3 totals 16 residues. The V gene end was trimmed by 0 bases and the J gene end by 2 bases; junction bases not matched to a gene: 6. The DNA for the CDR3 is TGTGCCAGCAGCCAAGAATGGGGGACAGTAAACACTGAAGCTTTCTTT. This gives the protein CASSQEWGTVNTEAFF.

This clone was detected only once. The genes are TRBV6-4 and TRBJ2-1; 13 bases map to TRBD2. Trimming took 5 bases from V and 4 from J; bases not matched to a gene: 14. The CDR3 covers 19 residues. CDR1 is MRHNA and CDR2 is SNTAGT in the germline V gene. The CDR3 coding sequence is TGTGCCAGCAGTCCCCAGACTAGCGGGGGGAGAGGTCTGTACAATGAGCAGTTCTTC. Translation: CASSPQTSGGRGLYNEQFF.

The V and J genes are TRBV4-1 and TRBJ2-5; TRBD2 matches at 14 bases. The CDR3 has 18 residues. V lost 3 bases, J lost 4 bases, and 10 bases stayed unmatched. In germline, CDR1 is MGHRA, CDR2 YSYEKL. The CDR3 DNA sequence: TGCGCCAGCAGCCAGGAGACTAGCGGGGGGGCCTTTGGAGAGACCCAGTACTTC. Protein sequence: CASSQETSGGAFGETQYF.

V is TRBV3-1 (or the pseudogene TRBV3-2) and J is TRBJ1-3; TRBD1 agrees at 7 bases. This CDR3 spans 16 amino acids. Per the germline V gene, CDR1 is LGHDT and CDR2 is YNNKEL (reference sequence). The trim removed 1 base at V and 0 bases at J, leaving 3 bases unmatched. This CDR3 reads CASSQGAGGSGNTIYF. The CDR3 nucleotides are TGTGCCAGCAGCCAAGGAGCAGGGGGCTCTGGAAACACCATATATTTT.

V gene TRBV13 combines with J gene TRBJ2-1, with 10 nucleotides matching TRBD2. V dropped 0 bases and J dropped 9; count of bases not matched to a gene: 11. Germline V gives CDR1 PRHDT, CDR2 FYEKMQ (reference sequence). This CDR3 contains 17 residues. The CDR3 reads CASSLGPQRGGRGEQFF. The CDR3 region has the DNA TGTGCCAGCAGCTTAGGGCCTCAGCGGGGGGGAAGGGGTGAGCAGTTCTTC.

The chain carries TRBV15 and TRBJ2-7, with 11 bases fitting TRBD2. With V trimmed by 0 bases and J by 2 bases, 9 bases remained unmatched. The CDR3 runs 18 residues. Germline CDR1 is LNHNV and CDR2 is YYDKDF (reference sequence). The chain's CDR3 is CATSRDPGLAGFTYEQYF. The DNA of the CDR3 is TGTGCCACCAGCAGAGACCCCGGACTAGCGGGTTTCACCTACGAGCAGTACTTC. The full variable domain, its missing parts supplied by reference TRBV15 and TRBJ2-7, is DAMVIQNPRYQVTQFGKPVTLSCSQTLNHNVMYWYQQKSSQAPKLLFHYYDKDFNNEADTPDNFQSRRPNTSFCFLDIRSPGLGDTAMYLCATSRDPGLAGFTYEQYFGPGTRLTVT.

The J gene is TRBJ2-7, the V gene TRBV6-5; maybe TRBD1 (6 bases). The CDR3 is 14 residues long. Trimming shortened V by 2 bases and J by 2 bases, and 10 bases separated the two germline ends. The germline gives CDR1 MNHEY, CDR2 SVGAGI. CDR3 sequence reads: CASSYKQGPYEQYF. CDR3 coding DNA: TGTGCCAGCAGTTACAAACAGGGACCCTACGAGCAGTACTTC.

This clone appeared once. The chain is built from TRBV15 and TRBJ2-7, with 7 positions matching TRBD1. Germline V gene lookup returns CDR1 LNHNV and CDR2 YYDKDF (reference sequence). Germline trimming cut 0 bases from V and 0 bases from J; bases unmatched to any gene: 8. The CDR3 runs to 17 residues. CDR3 DNA: TGTGCCACCAGCAGAGATCCATCCAGGGGGACCTCCTACGAGCAGTACTTC. Amino acid sequence: CATSRDPSRGTSYEQYF.

The chain carries TRBV21-1 and TRBJ2-7; TRBD1 was called by the table and not checked on the DNA. TRBV21-1 is classified as a pseudogene. The CDR3 is 13 amino acids. In nucleotides, the CDR3 is TGTGCCTGCATCAGTGACAGGGCCTACGAGCAGTACTTC. Translated: CACISDRAYEQYF.

J is TRBJ2-3 and V is TRBV3-1 (or the pseudogene TRBV3-2); 14 nucleotides agree with TRBD2. Trimming took 0 bases from V and 3 from J; bases not matched to a gene: 5. Germline CDR1 LGHDT, CDR2 YNNKEL (reference sequence). The CDR3 contains 18 residues. CDR3 nucleotides: TGTGCCAGCAGCCAAGAAGGGTGGACTAGCGGGGGGACAGATACGCAGTATTTT. As protein: CASSQEGWTSGGTDTQYF.

The gene calls are TRBV9 and TRBJ2-2; D call uncertain. Trimming removed 5 bases at V and 0 bases at J, with 8 bases between. The CDR3 covers 14 residues. Germline V CDR1 and CDR2: SGDLS, YYNGEE. As DNA, the CDR3 is TGTGCCAGCAGTTACAACACGAACACCGGGGAGCTGTTTTTT. This sequence encodes CASSYNTNTGELFF.

In this sample, this clone turned up a few times. The V call is TRBV18, the J call TRBJ2-2; 8 nucleotides agree with TRBD2. Germline CDR1 and CDR2: KGHSH and LQKENI. Germline trimming cut 0 bases from V and 4 bases from J; bases unmatched to any gene: 7. The CDR3 length is 17 residues. This CDR3 reads CASSPPNSGDVTGELFF. CDR3 nucleotides: TGTGCCAGCTCACCACCGAATAGCGGGGATGTCACCGGGGAGCTGTTTTTT.

A single count supports this clone. V gene TRBV6-5 combines with J gene TRBJ1-5, with D uncertain. The CDR3 is made up of 15 amino acids. Germline assignment: CDR1 MNHEY and CDR2 SVGAGI. With 6 bases removed from V and 3 bases from J, the gap between germline ends came to 15 bases. DNA for the CDR3: TGTGCCAGCAGAGGTTGGGCGCAGGACAATCAGCCCCAGCATTTT. Its translation: CASRGWAQDNQPQHF.

J is TRBJ2-7 and V is TRBV27; 7 nucleotides match TRBD1. CDR1 is MNHEY and CDR2 is SMNVEV in the germline V gene (reference sequence). The junction had 13 bases not matched to a gene; V was cut back by 5 bases and J by 6 bases. This CDR3 spans 15 amino acids. The CDR3 spells CASSGETGHEREQYF. In DNA form, the CDR3 reads TGTGCCAGCAGTGGAGAGACAGGGCACGAACGCGAGCAGTACTTC.

This rearrangement joins TRBV19 to TRBJ2-7; 13 positions match TRBD2. V dropped 5 bases and J dropped 2; count of bases not matched to a gene: 6. CDR1 is LNHDA and CDR2 is SQIVND in the germline V gene (reference sequence). The CDR3 extends over 16 amino acids. Here the CDR3 reads CASSLTGTSGAYEQYF. CDR3 DNA sequence: TGTGCCAGTAGTTTAACTGGGACTAGCGGGGCCTACGAGCAGTACTTC. Together with reference TRBV19 and TRBJ2-7, the CDR3 gives the full variable domain: DGGITQSPKYLFRKEGQNVTLSCEQNLNHDAMYWYRQDPGQGLRLIYYSQIVNDFQKGDIAEGYSVSREKKESFPLTVTSAQKNPTAFYLCASSLTGTSGAYEQYFGPGTRLTVT.

This chain connects TRBV7-9 to TRBJ2-5, with D perhaps matching TRBD1 (6 bases). The CDR3 length is 14 residues. Trimming cost V 6 bases and J 5 bases, with 16 bases left between them. CDR1 is SEHNR, CDR2 FQNEAQ, per germline (reference sequence). The CDR3 region is CASRGLQGWETQYF. DNA of the CDR3: TGTGCCAGCAGGGGCCTACAGGGCTGGGAGACCCAGTACTTC.

The chain is built from TRBV5-4 and TRBJ2-3; 9 bases agree with TRBD2. The ends lost 3 bases at V and 2 bases at J; junction bases unmatched: 7. Germline V gene lookup returns CDR1 SGHNT and CDR2 YYREEE (reference sequence). This CDR3 contains 16 residues. Written as DNA, the CDR3 is TGTGCCAGCAGCTCTGTGACTAGCGGAAACACAGATACGCAGTATTTT. Translation gives CASSSVTSGNTDTQYF.